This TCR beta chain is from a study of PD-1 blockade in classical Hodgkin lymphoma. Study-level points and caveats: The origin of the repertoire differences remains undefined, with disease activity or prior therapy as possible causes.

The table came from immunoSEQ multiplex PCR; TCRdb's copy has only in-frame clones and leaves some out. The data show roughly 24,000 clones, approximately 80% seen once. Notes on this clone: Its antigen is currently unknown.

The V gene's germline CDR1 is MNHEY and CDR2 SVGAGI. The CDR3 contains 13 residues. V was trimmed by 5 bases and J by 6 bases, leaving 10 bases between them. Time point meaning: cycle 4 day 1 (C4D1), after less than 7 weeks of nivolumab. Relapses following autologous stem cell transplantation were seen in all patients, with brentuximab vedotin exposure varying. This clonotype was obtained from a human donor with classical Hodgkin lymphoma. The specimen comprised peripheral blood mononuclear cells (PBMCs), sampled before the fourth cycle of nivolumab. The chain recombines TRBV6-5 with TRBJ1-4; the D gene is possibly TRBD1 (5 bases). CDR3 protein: CASSPGTHEKLFF. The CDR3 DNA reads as TGTGCCAGCAGTCCAGGGACTCATGAAAAACTGTTTTTT.